This entry describes one T cell receptor (beta chain). This clonotype was recorded many times. This clone's antigen is unknown. It has no much larger one-base neighbor in the sample; base qualities were not kept. CDR1 and CDR2 were assigned from the germline V gene as MNHEY and SVGAGI. From the cysteine through the phenylalanine, the CDR3 covers 15 amino acids. Kept here is only the CDR3 DNA, which spans 45 bases and is read in frame from base 1. Trimming costs V 1 base and J 5 bases, and their ends lie 12 bases apart. This sample was taken from a study of regulatory T cells in long-lasting Graves disease (dated by TCRdb to the early 2020s). Study-level background: Newly diagnosed Graves' disease patients had taken antithyroid drugs for less than 3 months. This study used TCR sequencing and RNA sequencing of peripheral blood to compare persistent Graves' disease patients against newly diagnosed Graves' disease patients. The study took place in China and was registered as a clinical trial. A total of roughly 33 samples were covered by TCR sequencing, comprising roughly 13 persistent and around 20 newly diagnosed Graves' disease patients.

Per the publication, the time point label means: newly diagnosed GD, antithyroid drugs for less than 3 months. For both TCR sequencing and RNA sequencing, RNA was extracted from PBMCs in TRIzol. Graves' disease was diagnosed according to American Thyroid Association guidelines. Recruitment of patients was carried out at an endocrinology department in Xi'an, China. From each patient, about 9.7 milliliters of peripheral blood was collected into an EDTA anticoagulant tube. Ficoll Paque Plus density gradient separation was used to isolate PBMCs, and no further T cell sorting was done. RNA quality was checked with an Agilent 2100 Bioanalyzer and agarose gel, and concentration with a NanoDrop 2000. The study at large found these results: The authors acknowledged the small sample size as a limitation that may reduce accuracy. Patients with persistent disease shared more public clonotypes (roughly 2,900) than newly diagnosed patients did (about 970). Peripheral blood alone was examined, since thyroid tissue, which constituted the primary lesion, could not be accessed. Lower TCR Shannon entropy and fewer highly expanded clones were observed in persistent Graves' disease patients than in newly diagnosed patients, which suggested clonal expansion. Only the TCR beta chain was sequenced and analyzed. TRBV28, TRBJ1-2 and TRBJ2-5 were preferentially used in persistent disease, while TRBV20-1 and TRBJ2-1 were favored in newly diagnosed disease.

Libraries were made using multiplex PCR. The run used an Illumina HiSeq 4000. TCR beta libraries were built with iRepertoire HTBI primers and Arm-PCR amplification of CDR3 regions. PCR products were gel purified before sequencing. The source study handled its data this way. Gene usage analysis of CDR3 amino acid clonotypes used the approximately 56 TRBV and fewer than 15 TRBJ segments found across samples. Filtered high-quality paired reads were merged into contigs using COPE and FqMerger. BLAST was used to align contigs to IMGT TRBV, TRBD and TRBJ reference genes, with CDR3 defined following IMGT. Clonotypes above 0.1% frequency were classified as highly expanded clones. Shannon entropy served as the measure of repertoire diversity, while the Gini coefficient captured V-J evenness. Clonotypes shared by more than one individual were considered public. The public reads were quality trimmed at Q25 with fastp and then assembled into clones with MiXCR by TCRdb, keeping productive beta chains. For every CDR3 protein sequence, its rows merge into one entry that carries the most common genes and DNA. TCRdb's processing, not the study's, gives the V and J calls here. The table for this sample lists about 540,000 distinct CDR3 sequences; about 13% of them were counted only once. In total, the top ten clones hold under 10% of the sample.

The data also belong to a second study, concerning T cells in Graves' hyperthyroidism and ophthalmopathy. The second investigation adds: Stable Graves' hyperthyroidism was defined as the absence of progression to ophthalmopathy over 18 months of follow-up. Hyperthyroidism patients were newly diagnosed, had a disease duration of under 2 months, and were aged 18 to 65 years. Patients with uncontrolled infections, other autoimmune diseases, pregnancy or lactation were excluded. Diagnoses relied on clinical symptoms, serum thyroxine and TRAb, thyroid ultrasound and orbital computed tomography. A first-round RT-PCR of the TCR CDR3 used the HTBI primer set with the Qiagen OneStep RT-PCR kit. Blood samples also contained most of the expanded thyroid clonotypes (frequency above 0.001), which suggests that blood repertoires may reflect thyroid immune responses. A 13 V-J signature model separated ophthalmopathy from stable hyperthyroidism, with 87.88% sensitivity and 81% to 83% specificity in cross-validation and 80%/75% in testing. In validation, the model predicted progression to ophthalmopathy with around 71% sensitivity and less than 80% specificity, a median of approximately 6.7 months before onset. To identify TCR V-J signatures that set the groups apart, the researchers used a discovery cohort of roughly 100 patients, made up of 43 with Graves' ophthalmopathy and about 60 with stable Graves' hyperthyroidism. An independent validation cohort of around 19 hyperthyroidism patients and about 15 patients who later progressed to ophthalmopathy tested prospective prediction of ophthalmopathy. The 100 discovery patients were divided at random into training and test sets in a 7:3 ratio. In addition, the study compared T-cell repertoires in thyroid tissue and in blood from roughly 6 Graves' hyperthyroidism patients. After blood sampling, hyperthyroidism patients were treated with methimazole at a starting dose of 30 mg daily, and ophthalmopathy patients were treated with high-dose intravenous methylprednisolone. Libraries were constructed in a second round of multiplex PCR, after which size selection and purification were performed. Sequencing of the libraries was done on an Illumina HiSeq2000 using paired-end 100 bp reads. SOAPnuke was used to process the raw data, throwing out any read that contained adapters or uncalled bases, had a mean Phred below 15, or lacked an exact constant-primer or identifier match. High-quality paired reads were merged using COPE v1.2.5, and each unique nucleotide sequence was defined as a clonotype. Clonotypes were aligned to IMGT TRBV, TRBD and TRBJ reference segments using MiTCR v1.1. The analysis included only V-J combinations with a frequency above 0.0001, which together covered 99% to 99.2% of the repertoires. A TCS score was defined as the ratio of F50 (clonal expansion) to E x V (chaos), with BLOSUM62-based TCRdist applied between CDR3 peptides within each V-J. Welch's t-statistics and random forest reduced around 520 V-J features to about 12, which were used in a naive Bayes classifier (R e1071). Sample size was not statistically predetermined, and investigators were not blinded to group allocation. The paper reports TCR Vbeta CDR3 sequencing of roughly 140 peripheral blood samples: around 45 ophthalmopathy, some 80 hyperthyroidism and 17 progressor patients.

The TCR originated in a man aged 25 to 40 with Graves disease. Donor details come from another sample of the same person, matched by shared clones. The material was peripheral blood mononuclear cells (PBMCs), obtained at new diagnosis, from a patient treated with antithyroid drugs. The chain employs TRBV6-5 and TRBJ1-5, with no reliable assignment of the D segment. CDR3 sequence: CASSYYGRGYQPQHF. The DNA reads TGTGCCAGCAGTTACTATGGCCGGGGTTATCAGCCCCAGCATTTT.